This T cell receptor (beta chain) was retrieved from a study of shared clonotypes between healthy human individuals. The method was immunoSEQ multiplex PCR; TCRdb's version includes in-frame clones alone and lacks a portion of them. The table includes about 2.3 million clones, roughly 93% detected once. Trimming took 5 bases from V and 3 from J, leaving 10 bases between them. Germline CDR1 and CDR2: LGHNA and YNFKEQ. The CDR3 runs to 13 residues. Input material: naive CD4+ T cells from PBMCs. This sample's subset: CD45RA+ positively selected. The chain joins TRBV4-2 to TRBJ1-2, with no clear D. The receptor was isolated from a man aged 18-30 years in good health. Some clones in this sample may be carry-over from other donors' samples. CDR3 in DNA: TGTGCCAGCAGCGGGAGGCTCGACTATGGCTACACCTTC. Residues: CASSGRLDYGYTF.